This TCR beta chain was identified in a study of blood T cell repertoires in COVID-19. Study at large: The cDNA or gDNA used as material had been derived from T cells, B-cell-depleted T cells, or PBMCs.

Authors' methods: Nucleated cell number was recorded as an estimate derived from reference gene primer amplification. The data were produced by immunoSEQ multiplex PCR, yet TCRdb's version contains in-frame clones alone and is incomplete. For V, J and clone size, that table is used; D and trimming come from the DNA. The sample lists about 230,000 clones; around 88% were seen once. Sequenced sample: PBMCs or T cells enriched from blood (not recorded which). This TCR came from a woman in her thirties or forties with acute COVID-19.

The CDR3 reads CASSPGLAGGKEQYF. The CDR3 DNA is TGTGCCAGCAGCCCCGGACTAGCGGGAGGGAAGGAGCAGTACTTC. This sequence joins TRBV7-8 and TRBJ2-7, with 15 bases aligning to TRBD2. Trimming took 5 bases from V and 7 from J; bases not matched to a gene: 6. The CDR3 contains 15 residues. The V gene's germline CDR1 is SGHVS and CDR2 FQNEAQ.